The rows below give T cell receptor beta chains drawn from one sample of a study of T-cell reconstitution after alpha-beta-depleted transplantation in children. TCRdb redid the calling of the PCR reads with MiXCR, one entry per CDR3 protein. The sample has about 980,000 distinct CDR3 sequences; roughly 29% are singletons. Sequences were derived from PBMCs, mostly from graft donor cells, sampled 360 days after TCRalphabeta/CD19-depleted stem cell transplant. The source is a boy younger than two who had a stem cell transplant for SCID, so the T cells may come from the graft donor. Each CDR3 is given with its conserved first and last residue. The order of the fields is D gene, V gene, CDR3 length, J gene, clone size, CDR3 DNA, CDR3 protein. A D gene is named only where the DNA matches it firmly. A clone size is listed for some rows: how often the clone was seen (once, few, many), or a class if it is expanded.

NA	TRBV6-5	14	TRBJ2-1	few	TGTGCCAGCAGTTACATGGACAGCCACAATGAGCAGTTCTTC	CASSYMDSHNEQFF
NA	TRBV18	12	TRBJ2-7	NA	TGTGCCAGCTCAGCCAACACCTACGAGCAGTACTTC	CASSANTYEQYF
TRBD1	TRBV29-1	13	TRBJ1-2	NA	TGCAGCGTTGAGGGACAGCCCTCTGTTGGCTACACCTTC	CSVEGQPSVGYTF
NA	TRBV28	16	TRBJ2-7	NA	TGTGCCAGCAGTTTAGACACGGGGGGCTTAAATTACGAGCAGTACTTC	CASSLDTGGLNYEQYF
TRBD1	TRBV29-1	15	TRBJ2-3	NA	TGCAGCGTCCACTTCACAGGGGGCGTTACAGATACGCAGTATTTT	CSVHFTGGVTDTQYF
NA	TRBV5-1	15	TRBJ1-5	NA	TGCGCCAGCAGCTTACGGGGAGATAGCAATCAGCCCCAGCATTTT	CASSLRGDSNQPQHF
TRBD1	TRBV5-1	18	TRBJ2-3	few	TGCGCCAGCAGCTGGAACATAGGGACAGGGCCCCTCCTGGATACGCAGTATTTT	CASSWNIGTGPLLDTQYF
TRBD2	TRBV5-1	20	TRBJ2-3	few	TGCGCCAGCAGCTTCCGGACCCGACTAGCGGGGGGTCAAAGAACAGATACGCAGTATTTT	CASSFRTRLAGGQRTDTQYF
NA	TRBV28	14	TRBJ2-3	few	TGTGCCAGCAGTTTGGGTAGCATAAAGGATACGCAGTATTTT	CASSLGSIKDTQYF
TRBD1	TRBV28	15	TRBJ2-1	NA	TGTGCCAGCAGCCCCGACAGGGAGTTCGACAATGAGCAGTTCTTC	CASSPDREFDNEQFF
NA	TRBV5-6	12	TRBJ2-5	NA	TGTGCCAGCAGCCTCCGGCTGCAGACCCAGTACTTC	CASSLRLQTQYF
TRBD1	TRBV15	14	TRBJ1-2	few	TGTGCCACCGGCCGGACAGGAACTAACTATGGCTACACCTTC	CATGRTGTNYGYTF
NA	TRBV4-2	16	TRBJ2-3	few	TGTGCCAGCAGCCAAGTTTTGGGCCTTAGCACAGATACGCAGTATTTT	CASSQVLGLSTDTQYF
NA	TRBV15	14	TRBJ2-2	NA	TGTGCCACCAGCAGAGGAGCCACCGCCGGGGAGCTGTTTTTT	CATSRGATAGELFF
TRBD1	TRBV29-1	12	TRBJ1-2	NA	TGCAGCGCCCCGGACAGGGGAGTTGGCTACACCTTC	CSAPDRGVGYTF
TRBD2	TRBV5-1	19	TRBJ2-3	NA	TGCGCCAGCAGCCGCGGACTAGCGGGGGCCCCAAGAAGCACAGATACGCAGTATTTT	CASSRGLAGAPRSTDTQYF
NA	TRBV5-6	13	TRBJ2-1	few	TGTGCCAGCGACGTGGCGGAGTACAATGAGCAGTTCTTC	CASDVAEYNEQFF
NA	TRBV27	15	TRBJ2-1	NA	TGTGCCAGCAGTTTAGTCCGACTACCCTACAATGAGCAGTTCTTC	CASSLVRLPYNEQFF
NA	TRBV4-3	16	TRBJ2-3	NA	TGCGCCAGCAGCCAAGAAAACACCCTTTACACAGATACGCAGTATTTT	CASSQENTLYTDTQYF
NA	TRBV4-1	16	TRBJ1-5	NA	TGCGCCAGCAGCCAGGTCGTCAGGTCGGAAGATCAGCCCCAGCATTTT	CASSQVVRSEDQPQHF